The 12 T cell receptor beta chains below were found in one sample sequenced in a study of T cells in localized non-small cell lung cancer. The assay was immunoSEQ multiplex PCR, and TCRdb's table has in-frame clones only and misses some. The sample holds 13,000 to 15,000 clones, 89% seen once. The starting material was peripheral blood mononuclear cells, obtained before any cancer treatment. The receptors stem from a man aged 35-69 years with stage III lung adenocarcinoma.

This clone was counted only a few times. The gene calls are TRBV7-9 and TRBJ2-3; D ambiguous. The CDR3 consists of 16 residues. Germline V gene data show CDR1 as SEHNR and CDR2 as FQNEAQ (reference sequence). The ends were cut back, 5 bases at V and 1 base at J, with 16 bases in the middle. CDR3 protein: CASSPFVLGGTDTQYF. As DNA, the CDR3 is TGTGCCAGCAGCCCCTTTGTTCTGGGCGGCACAGATACGCAGTATTTT.

This chain's CDR3 is CASSPVGGRREAFF. The CDR3 DNA follows: TGTGCCAGCAGCCCAGTCGGGGGCAGACGTGAAGCTTTCTTT. This sequence joins TRBV28 and TRBJ1-1; D is possibly TRBD1 (6 bases). V lost 6 bases and J lost 7, with 18 bases in between. The length of the CDR3 is 14 residues. Looked up from germline, CDR1 is MDHEN and CDR2 is SYDVKM.

The rearrangement uses TRBV13 and TRBJ1-2; D gene unclear. The ends were cut back, 0 bases at V and 8 bases at J, with 4 bases in the middle. Germline CDR1 PRHDT, CDR2 FYEKMQ (reference sequence). This CDR3 region has 11 residues. The CDR3 coding sequence is TGTGCCAGCAGCTTAGGGGAAGGCTACACCTTC. Translation: CASSLGEGYTF.

The genes are TRBV5-1 and TRBJ2-7, with D possibly being TRBD2 (5 bases). This CDR3 is built from 14 residues. V lost 5 bases, J lost 6 bases, and 18 bases lay in between. Germline assignment: CDR1 SGHRS and CDR2 YFSETQ. The CDR3 DNA sequence: TGCGCCAGCAGTTATGCGGAGTTCCGGGGCGAGCAGTACTTC. Protein: CASSYAEFRGEQYF.

In regard to this clone: Other DNA variants within this sample encode the same CDR3. The chain has TRBV10-2 and TRBJ2-7, with 9 bases matching TRBD2. The CDR3 is made up of 15 amino acids. CDR1 is WSHSY, CDR2 SAAADI, per germline. V lost 6 bases and J lost 2; bases outside the gene matches: 8. CDR3 sequence: CASSVLAGVPYEQYF. In nucleotides, the CDR3 is TGCGCCAGCAGCGTCTTAGCGGGAGTCCCCTACGAGCAGTACTTC.

The chain joins TRBV2 to TRBJ1-1, with D hard to call. The CDR3 spans 15 residues. Germline assignment: CDR1 SNHLY and CDR2 FYNNEI. V lost 8 bases and J 1 base, leaving 17 bases between the germline ends. This CDR3 is CASRVTADPNTEAFF. CDR3 DNA: TGTGCCAGCCGAGTGACTGCCGACCCGAACACTGAAGCTTTCTTT.

The DNA for the CDR3 is TGCAGCGTTGAGCGCAGGGTCAATGAGCAGTTCTTC. Translated: CSVERRVNEQFF. This sequence joins TRBV29-1 and TRBJ2-1; maybe TRBD1 (5 bases). Trimming left V 3 bases short and J 6 bases short, with 9 bases between. This CDR3 is built from 12 residues. Looked up from germline, CDR1 is SQVTM and CDR2 is ANQGSEA.

This rearrangement joins TRBV11-2 to TRBJ2-1; a possible D gene is TRBD1 (6 bases). CDR1 and CDR2 from the germline V gene are SGHAT and FQNNGV. Trimming shortened V by 1 base and J by 0 bases, and 10 bases separated the two germline ends. CDR3 length: 16 residues. CDR3: CASSLVGAFSYNEQFF. The CDR3 DNA reads as TGTGCCAGCAGCTTAGTGGGGGCTTTCTCCTACAATGAGCAGTTCTTC.

The chain couples TRBV6-1 to TRBJ2-5, with D perhaps TRBD2 (5 bases). The V gene's germline CDR1 is MNHNS and CDR2 SASEGT. The CDR3 loop spans 17 amino acids. Trimming stripped 0 bases from V and 11 bases from J, with 25 bases between. The CDR3 sequence: CASSEAPLRAIPTEQYF. CDR3 bases: TGTGCCAGCAGTGAAGCGCCCTTGCGGGCTATACCTACGGAGCAGTACTTC.

This clone has a single count. The rearrangement links TRBV7-7 to TRBJ2-5; 8 bases line up with TRBD2. V gave up 1 base and J gave up 1 base; unmatched junction bases: 11. Germline CDR1 reads SSHAT; CDR2 reads FNYEAQ (reference sequence). This CDR3 has 18 amino acids. The chain's CDR3 is CASSLGGGSSGFQETQYF. In DNA form, the CDR3 reads TGTGCCAGCAGCTTAGGAGGGGGGTCTAGCGGGTTCCAAGAGACCCAGTACTTC.

The CDR3: CASTGTVEQYF. The CDR3 coding sequence is TGCGCCAGCACCGGGACAGTCGAGCAGTACTTC. The chain has TRBV5-1 and TRBJ2-7, with 7 nucleotides matching TRBD1. The J segment lost 6 bases and the V segment lost 6 bases, leaving 3 bases of the junction unmatched. The germline CDR1 and CDR2 sequences are SGHRS and YFSETQ. The CDR3 contains 11 residues.

The chain employs TRBV14 and TRBJ2-2, with 7 bases matching TRBD2. J was trimmed by 0 bases and V by 0 bases; bases with no gene match: 7. This CDR3 comprises 18 residues. The germline V gene encodes CDR1 SGHDN and CDR2 FVKESK. In DNA, the CDR3 is TGTGCCAGCAGCCAAGATTGGGAGGGACTCGCGAACACCGGGGAGCTGTTTTTT. It is translated as CASSQDWEGLANTGELFF.